The 23 T cell receptor beta chains reported below all come from one sample, sequenced in a study of OX40 agonist ivuxolimab in advanced cancers. Clones were sequenced by immunoSEQ multiplex PCR, and TCRdb holds only the in-frame ones, with some missing. This table holds 69,000 or so clones, roughly 84% found once. The sequencing here drew on CD4+ or CD8+ T cells sorted from blood, taken in a trial of the OX40 agonist ivuxolimab. All receptors come from an adult with an advanced solid tumor such as melanoma, head and neck, liver or kidney cancer.

There are a few counts of this clone. The chain links TRBV5-4 to TRBJ2-3; D possibly corresponds to TRBD2 (6 bases). The CDR3 has 16 amino acids. The germline CDR1 and CDR2 sequences are SGHNT and YYREEE (reference sequence). Trimming removed 0 bases at V and 1 base at J, with 12 bases between. The CDR3: CASSLGLGGGTDTQYF. The CDR3 DNA is TGTGCCAGCAGCTTGGGGCTCGGGGGAGGCACAGATACGCAGTATTTT. The variable domain in full, completed from reference TRBV5-4 and TRBJ2-3, reads ETGVTQSPTHLIKTRGQQVTLRCSSQSGHNTVSWYQQALGQGPQFIFQYYREEENGRGNFPPRFSGLQFPNYSSELNVNALELDDSALYLCASSLGLGGGTDTQYFGPGTRLTVL.

The chain couples TRBV29-1 to TRBJ2-1; maybe TRBD2 (6 bases). The CDR3 spans 15 residues. Germline V gene sequence: CDR1 SQVTM, CDR2 ANQGSEA. Trimming stripped 0 bases from V and 0 bases from J, with 9 bases between. The CDR3 protein is CSVEDRRVSYNEQFF. CDR3 DNA: TGCAGCGTTGAAGACCGGAGGGTCTCCTACAATGAGCAGTTCTTC.

The V call is TRBV5-4, the J call TRBJ2-5; D is perhaps TRBD1 or TRBD2 (5 bases each). The ends were cut back, 0 bases at V and 5 bases at J, with 8 bases in the middle. This CDR3 comprises 13 residues. The germline gives CDR1 SGHNT, CDR2 YYREEE (reference sequence). CDR3 nucleotides: TGTGCCAGCAGCTTGGTGGGGGTGGAGACCCAGTACTTC. Protein: CASSLVGVETQYF.

The V call is TRBV6-6, the J call TRBJ1-4; 11 nucleotides line up with TRBD1. V gave up 5 bases and J gave up 6 bases; unmatched junction bases: 5. CDR3 length: 15 residues. CDR1 is MNHNY, CDR2 SVGAGI, per germline (reference sequence). The CDR3, as DNA: TGTGCCAGCAGTAACCCGGACAGGGGGCATGAAAAACTGTTTTTT. This gives the protein CASSNPDRGHEKLFF.

V gene TRBV29-1 combines with J gene TRBJ2-3; D might be TRBD1 or TRBD2, each matching 5 bases. The CDR3 spans 16 residues. V was cut by 7 bases and J by 0 bases, with 20 bases left in between. Germline loops: CDR1 SQVTM, CDR2 ANQGSEA. CDR3 sequence reads: CSAPLSGRLSTDTQYF. The CDR3 nucleotides are TGCAGCGCTCCCCTCTCGGGACGTTTGAGCACAGATACGCAGTATTTT.

In this sample, this clone turned up once. The chain uses TRBV29-1 and TRBJ2-2, with a possible D match to TRBD1 (6 bases). The germline V and J ends were trimmed by 7 bases and 0 bases, with 12 bases remaining between them. Germline CDR1 reads SQVTM; CDR2 reads ANQGSEA. The CDR3 covers 14 residues. CDR3 in DNA: TGCAGCGGGGGGACAAGCCCGAACACCGGGGAGCTGTTTTTT. Translation: CSGGTSPNTGELFF.

The chain is built from TRBV5-4 and TRBJ2-7; D tentatively reads TRBD1 or TRBD2 (5 bases each). The germline V gene encodes CDR1 SGHNT and CDR2 YYREEE (reference sequence). V lost 5 bases to trimming and J lost 5 bases, with 20 bases between them. The CDR3 extends over 15 amino acids. CDR3 sequence: CASSLEASTGDEQYF. CDR3 nucleotides: TGTGCCAGCAGTCTGGAGGCTAGCACAGGCGACGAGCAGTACTTC.

The rearrangement uses TRBV5-1 and TRBJ1-4; no firm D call. This CDR3 contains 17 residues. The V end lost 0 bases, the J end lost 5 bases, and 17 bases lay between the germline ends. CDR1 SGHRS and CDR2 YFSETQ come from the germline V gene. CDR3 DNA sequence: TGCGCCAGCAGCTTGGTAGGACGGGGAGGAGGCAATGAAAAACTGTTTTTT. Residues: CASSLVGRGGGNEKLFF.

The chain links TRBV7-9 to TRBJ2-3; D possibly corresponds to TRBD1 (5 bases). CDR3 length: 16 residues. Trimming pared 3 bases from V and 0 bases from J, leaving 13 bases between. The germline CDR1 and CDR2 sequences are SEHNR and FQNEAQ (reference sequence). CDR3 in amino acids: CASSFPPDKSTDTQYF. CDR3 in DNA: TGTGCCAGCAGCTTCCCACCGGACAAAAGCACAGATACGCAGTATTTT.

The gene calls are TRBV7-6 and TRBJ1-1; no clear D. Germline-derived CDR1 and CDR2 are SGHVS and FNYEAQ. V dropped 5 bases and J dropped 1 base, with 11 bases sitting between them. This CDR3 is 14 amino acids long. CDR3 coding DNA: TGTGCCAGCAGCCCGGGCTCAAGGAACACTGAAGCTTTCTTT. Amino acids: CASSPGSRNTEAFF.

The chain combines TRBV11-2 with TRBJ2-5; 11 bases are a match to TRBD2. CDR1 and CDR2 from the germline V gene are SGHAT and FQNNGV. The CDR3 length is 16 residues. J gave up 2 bases and V 2 bases, and 4 bases lay outside the gene matches. The CDR3 loop is CASSLFASGRQETQYF. The DNA for the CDR3 is TGTGCCAGCAGCTTATTTGCTAGCGGGAGGCAAGAGACCCAGTACTTC.

A few counts support this clone. The chain joins TRBV7-2 to TRBJ2-1; 8 positions agree with TRBD2. The V and J ends lost 2 bases and 14 bases, in that order; junction bases with no gene match: 11. The CDR3 is made up of 14 amino acids. CDR1 and CDR2 from the germline V gene are SGHTA and FQGNSA. The CDR3 DNA reads TGTGCCAGCAGCTTACTAGCGGGTAGCTCTCCGGAGTTCTTC. This sequence encodes CASSLLAGSSPEFF.

The chain is built from TRBV5-1 and TRBJ2-7; no clear D. This CDR3 is built from 13 residues. The V and J ends lost 0 bases and 3 bases respectively, with 7 bases between them. Germline assignment: CDR1 SGHRS and CDR2 YFSETQ. CDR3 sequence (DNA): TGCGCCAGCAGCTTGGGGTGGGACTACGAGCAGTACTTC. Translation: CASSLGWDYEQYF.

The J gene is TRBJ1-2, the V gene TRBV19, with 9 bases lining up with TRBD1. This CDR3 contains 15 residues. Germline V lookup: CDR1 LNHDA, CDR2 SQIVND (reference sequence). V trimming: 5 bases; J trimming: 2 bases; junction bases outside the gene matches: 6. The CDR3 region is CASSLTGQGNYGYTF. The CDR3 coding sequence is TGTGCCAGTAGTCTAACGGGACAGGGAAACTATGGCTACACCTTC.

The chain couples TRBV5-1 to TRBJ1-3, with 7 bases aligning to TRBD1. CDR1 is SGHRS and CDR2 is YFSETQ in the germline V gene. V lost 6 bases, J lost 6 bases, and 12 bases stayed unmatched. There are 15 residues in the CDR3. The CDR3, as DNA: TGCGCCAGCACCCCCAGGGGGGGAAACGAAAACACCATATATTTT. It codes for CASTPRGGNENTIYF.

This clone was seen a single time. The gene calls are TRBV15 and TRBJ2-7; D is undetermined. This CDR3 region has 13 residues. Deletions cut 3 bases from V and 2 bases from J, with 8 bases between. CDR1 is LNHNV and CDR2 is YYDKDF in the germline V gene (reference sequence). CDR3 sequence (DNA): TGTGCCACCAGCAGGATCCCTGCCTACGAGCAGTACTTC. Its protein is CATSRIPAYEQYF.

The rearrangement joins TRBV30 to TRBJ1-3; D may be TRBD1 (6 bases). The CDR3 loop spans 14 amino acids. Per the germline V gene, CDR1 is GTSNPN and CDR2 is SVGIG (reference sequence). Trimming pared 4 bases from V and 2 bases from J, leaving 12 bases between. The CDR3 DNA is TGTGCCTGGAACCTGGGGGCAGCTGGAAACACCATATATTTT. This codes for CAWNLGAAGNTIYF.

The table lists this clone with a few counts. The J gene is TRBJ1-2, the V gene TRBV5-1; D is possibly TRBD1 (5 bases). This CDR3 contains 15 residues. Germline V CDR1 and CDR2: SGHRS, YFSETQ. Trimming removed 4 bases at V and 3 bases at J, with 16 bases between. For the CDR3, the DNA is TGCGCCAGCAGCCGGGATTCTAGGGGCTACTATGGCTACACCTTC. Encoded protein: CASSRDSRGYYGYTF.

The chain links TRBV19 to TRBJ1-1, with 7 nucleotides matching TRBD1. CDR1 is LNHDA, CDR2 SQIVND, per germline (reference sequence). The CDR3 sequence is 13 residues long. Trimming cost V 8 bases and J 5 bases; bases outside gene matches: 8. Here the CDR3 reads CASRRGATTEAFF. CDR3 DNA: TGTGCCAGTCGCAGGGGGGCAACGACTGAAGCTTTCTTT.

This chain uses TRBV19 with TRBJ1-6, with 11 bases identical to TRBD1. After removal of 5 bases from V and 8 bases from J, the junction contained 2 bases not matched to a gene. Per germline, CDR1 LNHDA and CDR2 SQIVND (reference sequence). CDR3 length equals 14 residues. CDR3 residues: CASSPGQGDSPLHF. Written as DNA, the CDR3 is TGTGCCAGTAGTCCGGGACAGGGGGATTCACCCCTCCACTTT. Supplemented by reference TRBV19 and TRBJ1-6, the full variable domain reads DGGITQSPKYLFRKEGQNVTLSCEQNLNHDAMYWYRQDPGQGLRLIYYSQIVNDFQKGDIAEGYSVSREKKESFPLTVTSAQKNPTAFYLCASSPGQGDSPLHFGNGTRLTVT.

The sample holds one count of this clone. Other DNA sequences in this sample translate to the same CDR3. The V and J genes are TRBV29-1 and TRBJ2-1; a possible D gene is TRBD2 (6 bases). The length of the CDR3 is 12 residues. The germline V gene encodes CDR1 SQVTM and CDR2 ANQGSEA. V lost 6 bases, J lost 4 bases, and 10 bases lay in between. CDR3: CSVGAGYNEQFF. The CDR3 nucleotides read TGCAGCGTGGGAGCGGGTTACAATGAGCAGTTCTTC.

V and J are TRBV2 and TRBJ1-5, with D possibly matching TRBD1 (5 bases). The CDR3 has 16 amino acids. Trimming cost V 8 bases and J 0 bases, with 17 bases left between them. Germline-derived CDR1 and CDR2 are SNHLY and FYNNEI. The CDR3 bases are TGTGCCAGCGGGAGGGGTAGGGTAAATAGCAATCAGCCCCAGCATTTT. Amino acid sequence: CASGRGRVNSNQPQHF. Drawing the rest from reference TRBV2 and TRBJ1-5, the complete variable domain is EPEVTQTPSHQVTQMGQEVILRCVPISNHLYFYWYRQILGQKVEFLVSFYNNEISEKSEIFDDQFSVERPDGSNFTLKIRSTKLEDSAMYFCASGRGRVNSNQPQHFGDGTRLSIL.

V gene TRBV5-4 combines with J gene TRBJ2-1; D unclear. CDR1 is SGHNT, CDR2 YYREEE, per germline (reference sequence). Trimming removed 4 bases from V and 0 bases from J, with 11 bases in between. The CDR3 runs 15 residues. CDR3 in DNA: TGTGCCAGCAGCCCCGAGAGCAGCTCCTACAATGAGCAGTTCTTC. Its protein product is CASSPESSSYNEQFF.